The 20 T cell receptor beta chains reported below all come from one sample, sequenced in a study of regulatory T cells in long-lasting Graves disease. With iRepertoire HTBI primers and Arm-PCR of CDR3 regions, TCR beta libraries were built. Each CDR3 protein gets one entry after TCRdb re-called the multiplex PCR reads with MiXCR. The table records about 540,000 distinct CDR3 sequences, roughly 12% of them present only once. Stated time point: newly diagnosed GD, antithyroid drugs for less than 3 months. Making the TCR library involved RNA that had been extracted from PBMCs. The same sample was also used in a study of T cells in Graves' hyperthyroidism and ophthalmopathy.

Sequences were derived from peripheral blood mononuclear cells (PBMCs), sampled at new diagnosis, from a patient treated with antithyroid drugs. All receptors come from a man under 40 with Graves disease.

In regard to this clonotype: A read error may produce the germline difference seen at one junction end. The rearrangement uses TRBV13 and TRBJ2-6; the D gene is possibly TRBD1 (6 bases). Germline V gene lookup returns CDR1 PRHDT and CDR2 FYEKMQ (reference sequence). This CDR3 comprises 17 residues. CDR3 amino acids: CASSGLGDNSGANVPTF. CDR3 bases: TGTGCCAGCAGCGGTTTAGGGGACAACTCTGGGGCCAACGTCCCGACTTTC.

There are a few counts of this clonotype. CDR3 DNA sequence: TGTGCCAGCAGTTTAACGGGGGTGTATCTAACAGATACGCAGTATTTT. Amino acid sequence: CASSLTGVYLTDTQYF. The rearrangement uses TRBV27 and TRBJ2-3; D perhaps matches TRBD2 (6 bases). The V end was cut by 2 bases, the J end by 3 bases, with 15 bases between. CDR1 is MNHEY and CDR2 is SMNVEV in the germline V gene (reference sequence). The CDR3 spans 16 residues.

As regards this clonotype: A single base separates this from a much larger clone, so it may be a read error. The chain couples TRBV29-1 to TRBJ1-1; D is unclear. CDR3 length equals 14 residues. Germline V CDR1 and CDR2: SQVTM, ANQGSEA. Deletions cut 4 bases from V and 4 bases from J, with 16 bases between. Here the CDR3 DNA reads TGCAGCGTTGTAGGGATAGGAGTTCGCACTGAAGCTTTCTTT. Translating gives CSVVGIGVRTEAFF.

In this sample, this clonotype turned up many times. The chain uses TRBV12-3 or TRBV12-4 and TRBJ1-1; TRBD1 might be the D (6 bases). The length of the CDR3 is 14 residues. V was clipped by 4 bases and J by 1 base, with 10 bases between them. CDR3 nucleotide sequence: TGTGCCAGCAGTTCAGGGGCTTGGAACACTGAAGCTTTCTTT. Translated: CASSSGAWNTEAFF.

This clonotype was observed many times. The chain combines TRBV3-1 with TRBJ1-3; D remains unclear. Germline CDR1 reads LGHDT; CDR2 reads YNNKEL (reference sequence). V dropped 1 base and J dropped 6 bases, with 4 bases sitting between them. The CDR3 length is 12 residues. The CDR3 loop reads CASSQVENTIYF. The CDR3 DNA sequence: TGTGCCAGCAGCCAAGTGGAAAACACCATATATTTT.

This clonotype was counted only a few times. A much larger clone differs from this one at a single base, so this may be a read error. The CDR3 DNA sequence: TGTGCCAGCAGTTTCGGGACAGGGAGTGCGCAGTACTTC. Translated: CASSFGTGSAQYF. V gene TRBV28 combines with J gene TRBJ2-7; 9 positions match TRBD1. Germline CDR1 and CDR2: MDHEN and SYDVKM. CDR3 size: 13 residues. The V gene end was trimmed by 3 bases and the J gene end by 9 bases; junction bases not matched to a gene: 6.

This sequence joins TRBV6-1 and TRBJ1-6; D gene unclear. The CDR3 contains 13 residues. Trimming shortened V by 6 bases and J by 7 bases, and 10 bases separated the two germline ends. The germline CDR1 and CDR2 sequences are MNHNS and SASEGT. As DNA, the CDR3 is TGTGCCAGCAGGGGATCCGGCAATTCACCCCTCCACTTT. Translated, it gives CASRGSGNSPLHF.

In its sample, this clonotype was seen a few times. The genes are TRBV10-3 and TRBJ2-3; D remains unclear. Per germline, CDR1 ENHRY and CDR2 SYGVKD. The CDR3 length is 12 residues. Trimming stripped 2 bases from V and 5 bases from J, with 5 bases between. In DNA form, the CDR3 reads TGTGCCATCAGTGAGAATGGAGATACGCAGTATTTT. Amino acid sequence: CAISENGDTQYF.

The chain employs TRBV12-3 or TRBV12-4 and TRBJ2-7, with 7 bases that match TRBD2. The CDR3 runs to 14 residues. Trimming removed 5 bases from V and 0 bases from J; junction bases left unmatched: 4. In DNA form, the CDR3 reads TGTGCCAGCAGTCGACAGCGGGGCTCCTACGAGCAGTACTTC. Its protein product is CASSRQRGSYEQYF.

This clonotype was observed many times. The V call is TRBV7-6, the J call TRBJ2-7; D may be TRBD1 or TRBD2 (6 bases each). Germline CDR1 reads SGHVS; CDR2 reads FNYEAQ. The CDR3 is 15 amino acids. Trimming shortened V by 0 bases and J by 7 bases, and 16 bases separated the two germline ends. The CDR3 nucleotides are TGTGCCAGCAGCTTAGCGGGGGGCGAGGGGTCGGAGCAGTACTTC. Amino acid sequence: CASSLAGGEGSEQYF.

This clonotype was observed a single time. Being one base from a much bigger clone, this may be a read error. The chain is built from TRBV12-3 or TRBV12-4 and TRBJ1-4; 8 nucleotides agree with TRBD1. CDR3 length: 14 residues. Here the CDR3 DNA reads TGTGCCAGCAGGCAACAGGGGGTAAGGGAAAAACCGTTTTTT. It yields the protein CASRQQGVREKPFF.

To note about this clonotype: Just one base apart from a much larger clone, this may be a read error. The CDR3 end shows no conserved phenylalanine or tryptophan, and so a read error is likely. This rearrangement joins TRBV27 to TRBJ2-1, with 13 bases lining up with TRBD2. Germline CDR1 is MNHEY and CDR2 is SMNVEV (reference sequence). The CDR3 sequence is 15 residues long. J lost 9 bases, V lost 6 bases, and 8 bases had no gene match. CDR3: CASSYTGTSGVEQFL. CDR3 DNA: TGTGCCAGCAGCTACACCGGGACTAGCGGGGTTGAGCAGTTCTTA.

There are many counts of this clonotype. This rearrangement joins TRBV6-4 to TRBJ2-7, with 7 bases lining up with TRBD1. CDR3 length equals 13 residues. V lost 0 bases to trimming and J lost 5 bases; unmatched junction nucleotides: 1. The germline gives CDR1 MRHNA, CDR2 SNTAGT. CDR3 loop: CASSDSDRDEQYF. The CDR3 DNA sequence: TGTGCCAGCAGTGACTCAGACAGGGACGAGCAGTACTTC.

This clonotype has at least ten counts. J is TRBJ2-1 and V is TRBV12-3 or TRBV12-4; 9 nucleotides match TRBD2. Losses at the gene ends were 1 base for V and 0 bases for J; bases not matched to a gene: 4. The CDR3 sequence is 17 residues long. The CDR3 DNA sequence: TGTGCCAGCAGTTTAGTGGCGGGGGGGACCTCCTACAATGAGCAGTTCTTC. Its protein product is CASSLVAGGTSYNEQFF.

This clonotype showed up many times. The chain carries TRBV12-5 and TRBJ2-7; 11 nucleotides match TRBD2. From germline, CDR1 is LGHNT and CDR2 FRNRAP. This CDR3 is built from 15 residues. Trimming removed 6 bases from V and 4 bases from J; junction bases left unmatched: 8. CDR3 sequence: CASGLGASGRYEQYF. The CDR3 DNA sequence: TGTGCTAGTGGGCTTGGGGCTAGCGGGAGGTACGAGCAGTACTTC.

V usage is TRBV20-1 and J usage is TRBJ2-1; D may correspond to TRBD1 or TRBD2 (5 bases each). CDR3 size: 16 residues. Trimming pared 3 bases from V and 0 bases from J, leaving 15 bases between. Germline CDR1 DFQATT, CDR2 SNEGSKA (reference sequence). CDR3 in DNA: TGCAGTGCTAGGGCCGGGACGGGGAGCTCCTACAATGAGCAGTTCTTC. Its translation: CSARAGTGSSYNEQFF.

This clonotype was picked up many times. The chain links TRBV12-3 or TRBV12-4 to TRBJ1-1; D is ambiguous. The CDR3 is made up of 14 amino acids. The V end was cut by 3 bases, the J end by 1 base, with 9 bases between. DNA for the CDR3: TGTGCCAGCAGTTTCTCCGGTCCGAACACTGAAGCTTTCTTT. Amino acid sequence: CASSFSGPNTEAFF.

This chain uses TRBV4-1 with TRBJ1-2, with D possibly TRBD1 on 5 matching bases. V was clipped by 0 bases and J by 5 bases, with 16 bases between them. The V gene's germline CDR1 is MGHRA and CDR2 YSYEKL. The CDR3 is 16 amino acids. The chain's CDR3 is CASSQDQGGTRYGYTF. DNA of the CDR3: TGCGCCAGCAGCCAAGACCAGGGAGGGACCCGATATGGCTACACCTTC.

In its sample, this clonotype was seen many times. The chain links TRBV20-1 to TRBJ1-5; D is possibly TRBD1 (5 bases). Deletions cut 4 bases from V and 0 bases from J, with 10 bases between. Germline V gene data show CDR1 as DFQATT and CDR2 as SNEGSKA (reference sequence). This CDR3 spans 14 amino acids. The CDR3 DNA sequence: TGCAGTGCTAACCGGGGCGCTAGCAATCAGCCCCAGCATTTT. Translation gives CSANRGASNQPQHF.

This clonotype was counted ten times or more. The chain employs TRBV19 and TRBJ1-1; D is undetermined. Trimming took 0 bases from V and 2 from J, leaving 7 bases between them. Germline lookup yields CDR1 LNHDA and CDR2 SQIVND (reference sequence). The CDR3 is 14 amino acids. CDR3 in amino acids: CASSIEHGNTEAFF. CDR3 DNA: TGTGCCAGTAGTATAGAACACGGAAACACTGAAGCTTTCTTT.